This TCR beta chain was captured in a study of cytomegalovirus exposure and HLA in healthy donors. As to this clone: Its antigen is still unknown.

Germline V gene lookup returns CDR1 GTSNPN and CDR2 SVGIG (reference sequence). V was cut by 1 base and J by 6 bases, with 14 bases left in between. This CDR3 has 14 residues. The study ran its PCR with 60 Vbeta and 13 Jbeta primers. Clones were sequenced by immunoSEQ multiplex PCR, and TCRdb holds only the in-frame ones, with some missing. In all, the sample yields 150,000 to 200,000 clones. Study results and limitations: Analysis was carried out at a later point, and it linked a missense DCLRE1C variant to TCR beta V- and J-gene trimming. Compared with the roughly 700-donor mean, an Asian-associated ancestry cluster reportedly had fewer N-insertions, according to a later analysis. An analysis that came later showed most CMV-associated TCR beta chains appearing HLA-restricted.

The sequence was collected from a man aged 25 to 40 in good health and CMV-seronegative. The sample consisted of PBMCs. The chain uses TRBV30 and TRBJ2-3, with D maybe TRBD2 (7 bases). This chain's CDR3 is CAWSDVGGLDTQYF. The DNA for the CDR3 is TGTGCCTGGAGTGACGTGGGGGGGCTGGATACGCAGTATTTT.